A selection of T cell receptor beta chains follows, all from one sample in a study of T-cell memory formation after mild COVID-19. TCRdb used MiXCR to reprocess the 5' RACE reads, holding one entry per CDR3 protein. The sample lists over 300,000 distinct CDR3 sequences; 20% to 25% were seen once. Source material: PBMCs or a T cell subset sorted from them (not recorded which). The receptors here all came from a man aged 18 to 35 who had mild COVID-19 (a few samples of this study predate the infection). Cell type and time point are not known. Each CDR3 is given with its conserved first and last residue. D genes are given only for firm matches. Rows may omit the clone size; those that give it use once, few, many or a size class.

abundance,j_gene,v_gene,d_gene,CDR3aa,CDR3nt
few,TRBJ2-4,TRBV4-3,-,CASSQDAAGITNIQYF,TGCGCCAGCAGCCAAGATGCTGCTGGTATTACAAACATTCAGTACTTC
once,TRBJ2-3,TRBV18,-,CASSPTWGAGTDTQYF,TGTGCCAGCTCCCCAACTTGGGGGGCTGGTACAGATACGCAGTATTTT
-,TRBJ2-5,TRBV7-2,-,CASSPGTRGSAQYF,TGTGCCAGCAGCCCTGGGACGAGGGGGTCGGCCCAGTACTTC
few,TRBJ2-3,TRBV5-1,-,CASRSLGSHTQYF,TGCGCCAGCAGGAGTCTTGGTTCGCATACGCAGTATTTT
few,TRBJ2-7,TRBV5-1,-,CASRGKNSDYEQYF,TGCGCCAGCAGGGGAAAGAACTCGGACTACGAGCAGTACTTC
-,TRBJ2-1,TRBV4-3,TRBD2,CASSQDWQRGANEQFF,TGCGCCAGCAGCCAAGATTGGCAGCGGGGGGCGAATGAGCAGTTCTTC
few,TRBJ2-3,TRBV5-1,-,CASSLAVQGTDTQYF,TGCGCCAGCAGCTTGGCCGTCCAGGGCACAGATACGCAGTATTTT
-,TRBJ2-5,TRBV7-8,TRBD1,CASSSTGAETQYF,TGTGCCAGCAGCTCGACAGGGGCAGAGACCCAGTACTTC
-,TRBJ2-1,TRBV6-5,-,CASARGSSSYNEQFF,TGTGCCAGTGCCCGGGGTTCGAGCTCCTACAATGAGCAGTTCTTC
few,TRBJ1-2,TRBV28,-,CASRTNYGYTF,TGTGCCAGCAGGACTAACTATGGCTACACCTTC
-,TRBJ2-7,TRBV4-3,-,CASSQLPTWYEQYF,TGCGCCAGCAGCCAACTCCCGACATGGTACGAGCAGTACTTC
few,TRBJ1-2,TRBV11-2,-,CASSVKGVGDRPTNYGYTF,TGTGCCAGCAGCGTAAAGGGGGTAGGGGACCGACCTACTAACTATGGCTACACCTTC
few,TRBJ2-1,TRBV5-1,-,CASSPSGGMNNEQFF,TGCGCCAGCAGCCCGTCCGGCGGGATGAACAATGAGCAGTTCTTC
few,TRBJ1-5,TRBV19,-,CASSIWRDAISNQPQHF,TGTGCCAGTAGTATTTGGAGGGACGCCATTAGCAATCAGCCCCAGCATTTT
few,TRBJ1-2,TRBV5-1,-,CASSLRPTREGYTF,TGCGCCAGCAGCTTGAGGCCAACCCGGGAGGGCTACACCTTC
few,TRBJ2-5,TRBV5-1,TRBD2,CASSLALAGAWETQYF,TGCGCCAGCAGCTTGGCCCTAGCGGGGGCCTGGGAGACCCAGTACTTC
few,TRBJ2-7,TRBV7-2,-,CASSFSRAEQYF,TGTGCCAGCAGCTTCTCCAGAGCCGAGCAGTACTTC
many,TRBJ2-5,TRBV18,TRBD1,CASSPMGQDETQYF,TGTGCCAGCTCACCAATGGGACAGGACGAGACCCAGTACTTC
-,TRBJ2-1,TRBV14,TRBD2,CASSHLTSGGNEQFF,TGTGCCAGCAGTCATCTAACTAGCGGGGGCAATGAGCAGTTCTTC
few,TRBJ1-1,TRBV29-1,-,CSVAEFRAFF,TGCAGCGTTGCAGAGTTTCGCGCTTTCTTT
-,TRBJ1-5,TRBV6-6,-,CASSYAEYSNQPQHF,TGTGCCAGCAGTTACGCGGAATATAGCAATCAGCCCCAGCATTTT
few,TRBJ1-2,TRBV6-2/TRBV6-3,-,CASSLTGLGVTYGYTF,TGTGCCAGCAGCCTGACAGGCCTCGGGGTTACCTATGGCTACACCTTC
few,TRBJ1-4,TRBV5-1,-,CASSLMRATNEKLFF,TGCGCCAGCAGCTTGATGAGGGCAACTAATGAAAAACTGTTTTTT
-,TRBJ2-7,TRBV6-1,-,CASSARYEQYF,TGTGCCAGCAGTGCTAGGTACGAGCAGTACTTC
few,TRBJ1-5,TRBV7-2,TRBD1,CASSLVGRGQGQPQHF,TGTGCCAGCAGCTTAGTTGGCAGGGGGCAGGGTCAGCCCCAGCATTTT
-,TRBJ2-5,TRBV3-1,-,CASSARGHSPQETQYF,TGTGCCAGCAGCGCCCGGGGACACTCTCCCCAAGAGACCCAGTACTTC
-,TRBJ1-5,TRBV24-1,-,CATKGALDQPQHF,TGTGCCACCAAAGGCGCCCTAGATCAGCCCCAGCATTTT
many,TRBJ1-6,TRBV11-2,-,CASTETQGLNSPLHF,TGTGCCAGCACCGAGACACAGGGATTGAATTCACCCCTCCACTTT
-,TRBJ2-3,TRBV10-3,TRBD2,CASHTSGGFRDTQYF,TGTGCCTCGCACACTAGCGGGGGTTTTAGAGATACGCAGTATTTT
-,TRBJ2-5,TRBV24-1,-,CATSDPRGPGETQYF,TGTGCCACCAGTGATCCCCGGGGCCCGGGAGAGACCCAGTACTTC
few,TRBJ1-4,TRBV5-6,-,CASSRRPGEKLFF,TGTGCCAGCAGCCGGCGCCCCGGGGAAAAACTGTTTTTT
few,TRBJ2-1,TRBV4-1,-,CASSPRDSEQFF,TGCGCCAGCAGCCCAAGGGACTCCGAGCAGTTCTTC
few,TRBJ1-1,TRBV7-2,TRBD1,CAGVKGAATEAFF,TGTGCTGGGGTAAAGGGGGCTGCCACTGAAGCTTTCTTT
few,TRBJ2-7,TRBV5-6,-,CASRDSLSHEQYF,TGTGCCAGCAGGGACAGCCTCTCCCACGAGCAGTACTTC
few,TRBJ1-6,TRBV4-3,-,CASSQGQEGYSPLHF,TGCGCCAGCAGCCAAGGCCAGGAGGGGTATTCACCCCTCCACTTT
few,TRBJ1-4,TRBV13,-,CASSLKRRLNEKLFF,TGTGCCAGCAGCTTAAAGAGGCGACTTAATGAAAAACTGTTTTTT
many,TRBJ2-2,TRBV7-9,-,CASSLVTNTGELFF,TGTGCCAGCAGCTTAGTCACGAACACCGGGGAGCTGTTTTTT
few,TRBJ2-5,TRBV5-1,TRBD1,CASSSLPLGQTYQETQYF,TGCGCCAGCAGCTCCCTTCCACTGGGACAGACGTACCAAGAGACCCAGTACTTC
few,TRBJ2-7,TRBV5-1,-,CASSLTAPGNYEQYF,TGCGCCAGCAGCTTGACGGCCCCCGGGAACTACGAGCAGTACTTC
few,TRBJ1-4,TRBV12-3/TRBV12-4,TRBD1,CASSFGTGEEKLFF,TGTGCCAGCAGTTTCGGGACAGGGGAAGAAAAACTGTTTTTT
-,TRBJ2-1,TRBV12-3/TRBV12-4,TRBD2,CASSDGTSSDEQFF,TGTGCCAGCAGCGATGGGACTAGCAGCGATGAGCAGTTCTTC
few,TRBJ2-7,TRBV18,-,CASSPLDGDEQYF,TGTGCCAGCTCACCCCTGGACGGTGACGAGCAGTACTTC
many,TRBJ1-5,TRBV6-5,-,CASSRTFRGEQNQPQHF,TGTGCCAGCAGTCGAACTTTCCGGGGAGAACAAAATCAGCCCCAGCATTTT
-,TRBJ1-1,TRBV27,-,CASKPEAFF,TGTGCCAGCAAACCTGAAGCTTTCTTT
few,TRBJ2-3,TRBV7-3,-,CASSPYPVGGDTQYF,TGTGCCAGCAGCCCTTACCCCGTGGGCGGGGATACGCAGTATTTT
few,TRBJ1-1,TRBV28,-,CASSLLGLEAFF,TGTGCCAGCAGTTTATTAGGGCTAGAAGCTTTCTTT
-,TRBJ1-1,TRBV6-1,-,CASSDRVAATLNTEAFF,TGTGCCAGCAGTGACCGAGTGGCCGCGACCCTGAACACTGAAGCTTTCTTT
-,TRBJ2-3,TRBV20-1,-,CSARRPGDGLWADTQYF,TGCAGTGCTAGACGACCAGGGGACGGGCTGTGGGCAGATACGCAGTATTTT
-,TRBJ2-1,TRBV4-3,TRBD2,CASSQEGWLAAYNEQFF,TGCGCCAGCAGCCAAGAGGGTTGGCTAGCGGCCTACAATGAGCAGTTCTTC
few,TRBJ2-3,TRBV5-1,-,CASSLAGREGDTQYF,TGCGCCAGCAGCTTGGCAGGCAGGGAAGGCGATACGCAGTATTTT
few,TRBJ1-2,TRBV11-2,-,CASSFSDSYITYGYTF,TGTGCCAGCAGCTTCTCAGACAGCTACATAACGTATGGCTACACCTTC
-,TRBJ2-7,TRBV29-1,TRBD1,CSATGGTYEQYF,TGCAGCGCGACAGGGGGGACCTACGAGCAGTACTTC
many,TRBJ2-6,TRBV7-3,-,CASSLGARANVLTF,TGTGCCAGCAGCTTAGGGGCGCGGGCCAACGTCCTGACTTTC
-,TRBJ1-1,TRBV12-3/TRBV12-4,-,CASRRTNTEAFF,TGTGCCAGCAGGAGAACTAACACTGAAGCTTTCTTT
few,TRBJ2-5,TRBV5-1,-,CASSFGGYEETQYF,TGCGCCAGCAGCTTCGGCGGGTACGAAGAGACCCAGTACTTC
once,TRBJ2-1,TRBV29-1,TRBD2,CSGRGASGVHEQFF,TGCAGCGGCCGGGGGGCTAGCGGGGTGCATGAGCAGTTCTTC
few,TRBJ2-5,TRBV12-3/TRBV12-4,-,CASSFVAGVQETQYF,TGTGCCAGCAGTTTTGTGGCGGGTGTCCAAGAGACCCAGTACTTC
few,TRBJ1-4,TRBV4-2,TRBD1,CASSPDREEKLFF,TGTGCCAGCAGCCCGGACAGGGAGGAAAAACTGTTTTTT